This TCR beta chain came from a study of cytomegalovirus exposure and HLA in healthy donors. Looking at the study overall: A later analysis reported the same platform for the roughly 120 validation repertoires and the roughly 700 first-cohort repertoires.

Donors came from a validation cohort of approximately 110 subjects, distinct from the first 666-subject cohort. TCRdb's table, derived via immunoSEQ multiplex PCR, lists solely in-frame clones and lacks some. The sample consists of around 70,000 clones, nearly 95% of them appearing once. Study conclusions and caveats: Cytomegalovirus status was reportedly diagnosed by the classifier with high sensitivity and specificity. Rarity held for most TCR sequences, but there were some public TCRs that occurred in many donors.

In the case of this clone: The antigen is undetermined.

Trimming stripped 6 bases from V and 12 bases from J, with 13 bases between. The CDR3 loop spans 11 amino acids. CDR1 is MDHEN and CDR2 is SYDVKM in the germline V gene. The sample taken for sequencing was PBMCs. The V gene is TRBV28, the J gene TRBJ2-3, with D possibly TRBD2 on 6 matching bases. The clonotype comes from a man younger than 35 in good health and CMV-seropositive. Here the CDR3 reads CASRRDSDQYF. CDR3 nucleotides: TGTGCCAGCAGGAGGGACTCGGACCAGTATTTT.